This T cell receptor (beta chain) was sequenced for a study of T-cell memory formation after mild COVID-19. The 5'RACE method, run with constant-segment primers, produced TCR alpha and TCR beta cDNA libraries (carrying sample barcodes and UMIs). TCRdb recomputed calls from the 5' RACE reads with MiXCR, one row per CDR3 protein. The table lists 250,000 or so distinct CDR3 sequences, roughly 17% of them singletons, with more than 20% in the top ten. Of note for this clonotype: Its target is unknown.

Germline V CDR1 and CDR2: MNHEY, SVGAGI. Trimming cost V 7 bases and J 4 bases; bases outside gene matches: 3. The CDR3 covers 12 residues. General observations from the study: Clones contracting across day 15 to 85 had a balanced CD4/CD8 profile; later expanding clones leaned CD4+.

The chain links TRBV6-5 to TRBJ1-2; TRBD1 matches at 7 bases. The specimen was PBMCs or a T cell subset sorted from them (not recorded which). The TCR comes from a man younger than 35 who had mild COVID-19 (a few samples of this study predate the infection). Cell type and time point are not known. The CDR3 DNA sequence: TGTGCCAGCAAAACAGGGGTCTATGGCTACACCTTC. It encodes CASKTGVYGYTF.